This T cell receptor (beta chain) was identified during a study of cytomegalovirus exposure and HLA in healthy donors. With respect to this clone: Its target is not known.

It was with 60 Vbeta and 13 Jbeta primers that the PCR ran. Profiling relied on immunoSEQ multiplex PCR, and the TCRdb table lists in-frame clones only, not all of them. In total, the table holds 100,000 to 150,000 clones. Germline assignment: CDR1 MNHEY and CDR2 SVGAGI. Trimming stripped 6 bases from V and 1 base from J, with 7 bases between. The CDR3 loop spans 12 amino acids. General study findings and limits: HLA restriction was apparent for most CMV-associated TCR beta chains in a later analysis. Within an earlier analysis, most TCR beta V segments proved productive either about 87% or about 30% of the time.

V is TRBV6-5 and J is TRBJ2-7; D uncertain. The sequenced sample consisted of PBMCs. The TCR originated in a man aged 30 to 45 in good health and CMV-seronegative. In DNA form, the CDR3 reads TGTGCCAGCAGGACTGGTTCCTACGAGCAGTACTTC. Translating gives CASRTGSYEQYF.